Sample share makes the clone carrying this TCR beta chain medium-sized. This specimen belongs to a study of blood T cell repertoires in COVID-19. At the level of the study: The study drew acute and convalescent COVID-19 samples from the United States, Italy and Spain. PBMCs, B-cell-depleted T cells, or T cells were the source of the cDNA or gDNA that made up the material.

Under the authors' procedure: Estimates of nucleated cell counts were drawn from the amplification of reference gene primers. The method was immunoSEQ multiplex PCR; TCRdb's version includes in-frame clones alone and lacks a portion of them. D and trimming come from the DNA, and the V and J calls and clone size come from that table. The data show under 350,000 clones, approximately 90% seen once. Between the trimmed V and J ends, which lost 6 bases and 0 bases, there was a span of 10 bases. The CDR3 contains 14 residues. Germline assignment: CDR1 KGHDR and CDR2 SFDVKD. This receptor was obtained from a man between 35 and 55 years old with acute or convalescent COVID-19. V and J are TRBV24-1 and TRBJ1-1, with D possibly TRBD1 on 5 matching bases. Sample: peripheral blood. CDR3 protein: CATSPGHMNTEAFF. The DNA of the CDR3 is TGTGCCACCAGTCCCGGACATATGAACACTGAAGCTTTCTTT.